The 5 T cell receptor beta chains given below trace back to one sample, sequenced in a study of human T cells and chemical hapten exposure. TCRdb re-called the RACE reads through MiXCR, storing one row per CDR3 protein. The table includes some 350,000 distinct CDR3 sequences, about 6% detected once. As to time point: patch test 2, 6 weeks after DPC sensitization. The treatment was: therapeutic diphenylcyclopropenone sensitization with weekly scalp DPC. The source material was whole blood, sampled in connection with sensitization to the hapten diphenylcyclopropenone (DPC). Receptors were obtained from a woman between 18 and 30 years old with alopecia areata. Some clones in this sample may be carry-over from other donors' samples.

This clonotype was seen at least ten times. The gene calls are TRBV27 and TRBJ1-4; no definite D call. The V and J ends lost 6 bases and 0 bases respectively, with 8 bases between them. Germline values: CDR1 MNHEY, CDR2 SMNVEV (reference sequence). CDR3 size: 14 residues. For the CDR3, the DNA is TGTGCCAGCAGCGGAGCTGCAACTAATGAAAAACTGTTTTTT. It specifies CASSGAATNEKLFF.

This clonotype was seen only a few times. V usage is TRBV3-1 and J usage is TRBJ1-2; 7 nucleotides agree with TRBD1. This CDR3 contains 14 residues. CDR1 LGHDT and CDR2 YNNKEL come from the germline V gene (reference sequence). J lost 7 bases, V lost 0 bases, and 5 bases had no gene match. In nucleotides, the CDR3 is TGTGCCAGCAGCCAAGAGGGGGACAGTGGTGGCTACACCTTC. As protein: CASSQEGDSGGYTF.

The chain couples TRBV5-1 to TRBJ2-1; no clear D. Trimming removed 1 base from V and 10 bases from J, with 18 bases in between. The V gene's germline CDR1 is SGHRS and CDR2 YFSETQ. The CDR3 extends over 15 amino acids. CDR3 coding DNA: TGCGCCAGCAGCTTGTATCTCCGCACTGGCGGAGAGCAGTTCTTC. It translates to CASSLYLRTGGEQFF.

V usage is TRBV6-2 or TRBV6-3 and J usage is TRBJ2-2; 13 bases are shared with TRBD2. The germline V gene has CDR1 MNHEY and CDR2 SVGEGT. CDR3 size: 17 residues. Trimming cost V 6 bases and J 5 bases; bases outside gene matches: 9. CDR3 nucleotide sequence: TGTGCCAGCAGCGACGGGACTAGCGGGGAAGAGACCGGGGAGCTGTTTTTT. Amino acid sequence: CASSDGTSGEETGELFF.

This clonotype was counted at least ten times. J is TRBJ1-6 and V is TRBV9, with D perhaps TRBD1 (5 bases). Trimming took off 2 bases at V and 9 bases at J, with 18 bases between the two ends. This CDR3 contains 16 residues. Looked up from germline, CDR1 is SGDLS and CDR2 is YYNGEE. CDR3 in DNA: TGTGCCAGCAGCGTCAACCCGGGACCTTCGGGTTCACCCCTCCACTTT. Its protein product is CASSVNPGPSGSPLHF.